One T cell receptor beta chain is described in this entry. Original processing methods: Reference gene primer amplification gave nucleated cell count estimates. Sequencing used immunoSEQ multiplex PCR; TCRdb keeps in-frame clones, though not all of them. V, J and clone size are those of that table, while D and trimming were read from the DNA. The sample yields around 250,000 clones, roughly 90% seen once. Per germline, CDR1 MDHEN and CDR2 SYDVKM. V was clipped by 1 base and J by 0 bases, with 13 bases between them. The CDR3 has 16 residues. These data originate in a study of blood T cell repertoires in COVID-19. Overall study context: Sites in the United States, Italy and Spain provided acute and convalescent COVID-19 samples. Sources were T cells, B-cell-depleted T cells, or PBMCs; the material itself was cDNA or gDNA.

The chain links TRBV28 to TRBJ2-7, with a weak D call TRBD1 (6 bases). The sample comprised peripheral blood. The source of this sequence is a man in his 60s with acute or convalescent COVID-19. The CDR3 loop is CASSLSQDSSSYEQYF. CDR3 sequence (DNA): TGTGCCAGCAGTTTATCCCAGGACAGTAGCTCCTACGAGCAGTACTTC.